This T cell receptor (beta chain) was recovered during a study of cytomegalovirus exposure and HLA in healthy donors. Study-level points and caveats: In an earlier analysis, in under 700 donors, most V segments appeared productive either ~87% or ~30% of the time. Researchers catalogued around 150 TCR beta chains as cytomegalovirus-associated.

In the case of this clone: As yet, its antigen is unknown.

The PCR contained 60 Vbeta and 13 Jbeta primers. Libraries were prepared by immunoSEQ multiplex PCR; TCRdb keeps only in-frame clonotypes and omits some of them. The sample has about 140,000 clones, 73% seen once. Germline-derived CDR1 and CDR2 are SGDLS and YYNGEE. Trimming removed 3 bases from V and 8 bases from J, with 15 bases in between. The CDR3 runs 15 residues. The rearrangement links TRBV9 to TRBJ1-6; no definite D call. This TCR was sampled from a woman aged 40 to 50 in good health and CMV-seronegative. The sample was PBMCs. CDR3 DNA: TGTGCCAGCAGCGAGCTTTCTAGGCCCCATTCACCCCTCCACTTT. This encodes CASSELSRPHSPLHF.